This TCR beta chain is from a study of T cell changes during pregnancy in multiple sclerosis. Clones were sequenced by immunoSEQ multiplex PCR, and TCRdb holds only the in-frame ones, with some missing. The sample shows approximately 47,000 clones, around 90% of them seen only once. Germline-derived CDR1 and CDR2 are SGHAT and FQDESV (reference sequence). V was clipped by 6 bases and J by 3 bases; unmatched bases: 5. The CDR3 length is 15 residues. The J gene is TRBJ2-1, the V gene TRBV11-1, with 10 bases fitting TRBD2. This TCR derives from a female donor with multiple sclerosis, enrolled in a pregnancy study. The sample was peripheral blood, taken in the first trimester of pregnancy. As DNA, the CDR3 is TGTGCCAGCAGTATAGAGCGGGGGGGCTACAATGAGCAGTTCTTC. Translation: CASSIERGGYNEQFF.